The 17 T cell receptor beta chains presented below share a single source sample, sequenced in a study of blood T cell repertoires in COVID-19. The table came from immunoSEQ multiplex PCR; TCRdb's copy has only in-frame clones and leaves some out. The data contain 170,000 or so clones, approximately 90% of them singletons. The material sequenced was peripheral blood. These receptors all stem from a woman under 30 who had recovered from COVID-19.

The chain has TRBV10-3 and TRBJ2-7; 7 bases are shared with TRBD2. The CDR3 extends over 11 amino acids. V gave up 6 bases and J gave up 6 bases; unmatched junction bases: 2. Looked up from germline, CDR1 is ENHRY and CDR2 is SYGVKD. The CDR3 DNA reads TGTGCCATCAGCAGGGAGGGCGAGCAGTACTTC. It codes for CAISREGEQYF.

This clone has only a few counts. The V gene is TRBV7-2, the J gene TRBJ1-4, with a tentative D call TRBD1 (5 bases). CDR3 size: 14 residues. With 1 base removed from V and 8 bases from J, the gap between germline ends came to 11 bases. In germline, CDR1 is SGHTA, CDR2 FQGNSA. The CDR3 sequence: CASSLVGGREKLFF. CDR3 DNA: TGTGCCAGCAGCTTAGTGGGGGGGAGAGAAAAACTGTTTTTT.

This chain connects TRBV30 to TRBJ1-6; tentatively, D is TRBD1 (6 bases). Trimming removed 4 bases at V and 15 bases at J, with 13 bases between. Germline lookup yields CDR1 GTSNPN and CDR2 SVGIG (reference sequence). This CDR3 is 11 amino acids long. CDR3 in amino acids: CAWTRGPSLHF. The CDR3 nucleotides are TGTGCCTGGACCAGGGGCCCCAGCCTCCACTTT.

This CDR3 is CASSFRIQGAYTEAFF. DNA of the CDR3: TGTGCCAGCAGCTTCAGAATACAGGGGGCGTACACTGAAGCTTTCTTT. The V gene is TRBV5-5, the J gene TRBJ1-1; 9 bases map to TRBD1. Germline assignment: CDR1 SGHKS and CDR2 YYEKEE (reference sequence). The CDR3 spans 16 residues. V lost 2 bases, J lost 3 bases, and 8 bases stayed unmatched.

The chain is built from TRBV6-2 or TRBV6-3 and TRBJ2-2; 10 positions match TRBD2. V trimming: 2 bases; J trimming: 7 bases; junction bases outside the gene matches: 4. Germline V lookup: CDR1 MNHEY, CDR2 SVGEGT. The CDR3 has 15 amino acids. CDR3 protein: CASSYGGLAVGELFF. The CDR3 coding sequence is TGTGCCAGCAGTTACGGCGGACTAGCGGTCGGGGAGCTGTTTTTT.

This clone is a singleton in its sample. The chain employs TRBV19 and TRBJ2-2; perhaps TRBD2 as D (5 bases). The germline V gene encodes CDR1 LNHDA and CDR2 SQIVND (reference sequence). Trimming took 1 base from V and 7 from J, leaving 10 bases between them. The CDR3 covers 14 residues. The CDR3 spells CASSIVLAGGELFF. The CDR3 bases are TGTGCCAGTAGTATAGTTCTAGCAGGCGGGGAGCTGTTTTTT.

The V and J genes are TRBV6-4 and TRBJ1-1; TRBD1 agrees at 10 bases. V was pared by 5 bases and J by 6 bases, with 3 bases of the junction left unmatched. Germline V CDR1 and CDR2: MRHNA, SNTAGT. The CDR3 sequence is 13 residues long. The CDR3 nucleotides are TGTGCCAGCAGTCGGGACAGGGGTTCTGAAGCTTTCTTT. Translation: CASSRDRGSEAFF.

V gene TRBV19 combines with J gene TRBJ1-6, with 8 bases matching TRBD1. From germline, CDR1 is LNHDA and CDR2 SQIVND (reference sequence). The CDR3 covers 14 residues. V lost 5 bases and J lost 9; bases outside the gene matches: 6. The CDR3: CASSVTGEGSPLHF. The CDR3 bases are TGTGCCAGTAGTGTGACAGGGGAAGGTTCACCCCTCCACTTT.

This clone was detected many times. J is TRBJ1-6 and V is TRBV7-9, with D maybe TRBD1 (5 bases). The CDR3 loop spans 14 amino acids. Trimming removed 4 bases from V and 11 bases from J, with 15 bases in between. Germline CDR1 reads SEHNR; CDR2 reads FQNEAQ (reference sequence). In DNA, the CDR3 is TGTGCCAGCAGCTCCCCGGGACGGGAGGCACCCCTCCACTTT. Translation gives CASSSPGREAPLHF.

The genes are TRBV18 and TRBJ1-1, with D unclear. The CDR3 length is 15 residues. Deletions cut 4 bases from V and 1 base from J, with 13 bases between. Germline V gene data show CDR1 as KGHSH and CDR2 as LQKENI. The CDR3 sequence: CASSLINQENTEAFF. The CDR3 coding sequence is TGTGCCAGCTCACTGATAAACCAGGAGAACACTGAAGCTTTCTTT.

V gene TRBV6-2 or TRBV6-3 combines with J gene TRBJ1-5; 9 bases map to TRBD1. The CDR3 is made up of 12 amino acids. Germline lookup yields CDR1 MNHEY and CDR2 SVGEGT. After removal of 5 bases from V and 11 bases from J, the junction contained 4 bases not matched to a gene. Written as DNA, the CDR3 is TGTGCCAGCAGTGTTCGGACAGGGGCCCAGCATTTT. Its translation is CASSVRTGAQHF.

The V gene is TRBV18, the J gene TRBJ1-4, with TRBD1 identical over 8 bases. CDR3 length: 15 amino acids. V lost 3 bases and J lost 4; bases outside the gene matches: 4. The germline gives CDR1 KGHSH, CDR2 LQKENI. Written as DNA, the CDR3 is TGTGCCAGCTCACCCCTGACAGGGGATAATGAAAAACTGTTTTTT. This codes for CASSPLTGDNEKLFF.

The V and J genes are TRBV19 and TRBJ2-1, with 10 bases lining up with TRBD2. This CDR3 is 16 amino acids long. Germline CDR1 reads LNHDA; CDR2 reads SQIVND (reference sequence). V was pared by 3 bases and J by 7 bases, with 9 bases of the junction left unmatched. CDR3 protein: CASSIRSGGAGNEQFF. The CDR3 DNA is TGTGCCAGTAGTATTCGAAGCGGGGGGGCCGGAAATGAGCAGTTCTTC.

CDR3 coding DNA: TGCGCCAGCAGCCAAGAAGGGTCGGGGGGTAAAAATGAGCAGTTCTTC. It is translated as CASSQEGSGGKNEQFF. The chain couples TRBV4-1 to TRBJ2-1; 7 bases fit TRBD2. The CDR3 sequence is 16 residues long. V trimming: 0 bases; J trimming: 7 bases; junction bases outside the gene matches: 9. Germline V gives CDR1 MGHRA, CDR2 YSYEKL.

V usage is TRBV27 and J usage is TRBJ2-1; 12 nucleotides agree with TRBD1. Germline CDR1 and CDR2: MNHEY and SMNVEV (reference sequence). V was pared by 5 bases and J by 7 bases, with 6 bases of the junction left unmatched. The CDR3 sequence is 15 residues long. The CDR3: CASSPGTGGKNEQFF. The DNA of the CDR3 is TGTGCCAGCAGTCCCGGGACAGGGGGCAAGAATGAGCAGTTCTTC.

In this sample, this clone turned up a few times. The chain carries TRBV19 and TRBJ1-5; D not resolved. This CDR3 region has 12 residues. CDR1 LNHDA and CDR2 SQIVND come from the germline V gene (reference sequence). V gave up 8 bases and J gave up 6 bases, with 11 bases separating them. CDR3 bases: TGTGCCAGTGGGCAGGCCCTTCAGCCCCAGCATTTT. Its translation: CASGQALQPQHF.

This clone was seen only once. V is TRBV19 and J is TRBJ2-1; the match to TRBD2 covers 10 bases. This CDR3 comprises 15 residues. With 6 bases clipped from V and 2 bases from J, the junction kept 4 bases outside the gene matches. Per germline, CDR1 LNHDA and CDR2 SQIVND (reference sequence). CDR3 protein: CASRLGTSAYNEQFF. The DNA of the CDR3 is TGTGCCAGTAGATTGGGGACTAGCGCCTACAATGAGCAGTTCTTC.